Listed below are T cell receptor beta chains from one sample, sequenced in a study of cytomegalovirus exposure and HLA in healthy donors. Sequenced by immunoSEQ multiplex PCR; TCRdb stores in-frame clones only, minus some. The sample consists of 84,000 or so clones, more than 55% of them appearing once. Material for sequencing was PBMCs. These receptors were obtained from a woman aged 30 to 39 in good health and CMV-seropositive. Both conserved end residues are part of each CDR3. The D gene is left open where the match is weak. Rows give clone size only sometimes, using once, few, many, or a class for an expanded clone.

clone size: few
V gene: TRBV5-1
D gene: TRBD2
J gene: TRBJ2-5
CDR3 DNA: TGCGCCAGCAGCTTTGGGGGGGTAGAAGAGACCCAGTACTTC
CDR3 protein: CASSFGGVEETQYF

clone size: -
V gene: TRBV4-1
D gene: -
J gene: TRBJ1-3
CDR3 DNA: TGCGCCAGCAGCCAAGGCGGGGGGAATGGAAACACCATATATTTT
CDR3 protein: CASSQGGGNGNTIYF

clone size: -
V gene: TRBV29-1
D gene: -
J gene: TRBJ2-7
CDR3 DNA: TGCAGCGTTGCCGAGTGGGCTGGGGAGCAGTACTTC
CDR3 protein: CSVAEWAGEQYF

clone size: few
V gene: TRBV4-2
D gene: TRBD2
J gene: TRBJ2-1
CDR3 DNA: TGTGCCAGCAGCCCGCAAGCCGGACTAGCGGGGGGAAACAATGAGCAGTTCTTC
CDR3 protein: CASSPQAGLAGGNNEQFF

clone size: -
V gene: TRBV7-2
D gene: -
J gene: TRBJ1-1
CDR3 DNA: TGTGCCAGCAGCTTTGGGGGGTTGAACACTGAAGCTTTCTTT
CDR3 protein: CASSFGGLNTEAFF

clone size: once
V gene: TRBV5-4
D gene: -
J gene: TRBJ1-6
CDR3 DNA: TGTGCCAGCAGCGTTGGGGCCGTTGGACCGGAAAATTCACCCCTCCACTTT
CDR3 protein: CASSVGAVGPENSPLHF

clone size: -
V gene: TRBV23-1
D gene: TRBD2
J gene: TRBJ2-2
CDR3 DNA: TGCGCCAGCAGTTACCCCCGGCGCGGGGGATCCACCGGGGAGCTGTTTTTT
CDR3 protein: CASSYPRRGGSTGELFF

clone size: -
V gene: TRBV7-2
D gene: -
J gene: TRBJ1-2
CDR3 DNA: TGTGCCAGCAGCTCGCACAGGACCTATGGCTACACCTTC
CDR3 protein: CASSSHRTYGYTF

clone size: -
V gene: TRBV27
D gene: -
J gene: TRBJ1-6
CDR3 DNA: TGTGCCAGCAGTTTATCCTCCCTCCCCGGTGATAATTCACCCCTCCACTTT
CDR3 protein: CASSLSSLPGDNSPLHF

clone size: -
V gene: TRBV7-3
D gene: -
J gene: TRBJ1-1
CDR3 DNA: TGTGCCAGCAGCTTAACAGGGAGGTCTGAAGCTTTCTTT
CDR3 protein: CASSLTGRSEAFF

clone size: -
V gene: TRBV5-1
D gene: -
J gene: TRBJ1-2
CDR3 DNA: TGCGCCAGCAGCTTGGACACCTATGGCTACACCTTC
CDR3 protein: CASSLDTYGYTF